This TCR beta chain was identified during a study of OX40 agonist ivuxolimab in advanced cancers. Turning to the study itself: At under 85% male, the cohort had a mean age of about 55 years, ranging from roughly 20 to 79.

The table came from immunoSEQ multiplex PCR; TCRdb's copy has only in-frame clones and leaves some out. The sample records tens of thousands of clones, 80% to 95% being singletons. The CDR3 is 14 residues long. In germline, CDR1 is LNHNV, CDR2 YYDKDF (reference sequence). J lost 4 bases, V lost 3 bases, and 0 bases had no gene match. This TCR derives from an adult with an advanced solid tumor such as melanoma, head and neck, liver or kidney cancer. This sample comprised CD4+ or CD8+ T cells sorted from blood, obtained in a trial of the OX40 agonist ivuxolimab. The chain uses TRBV15 and TRBJ2-2, with 9 bases identical to TRBD2. DNA of the CDR3: TGTGCCACCAGCAGGCGGGGGGGCACCGGGGAGCTGTTTTTT. This encodes CATSRRGGTGELFF.